A single sample gave rise to the 30 T cell receptor beta chains below, sequenced in a study of T-cell memory formation after mild COVID-19. TCRdb reprocessed the 5' RACE reads via MiXCR and lists one record per CDR3 protein. The table records around 370,000 distinct CDR3 sequences, 20% to 25% of them present only once. The sample taken for sequencing was PBMCs or a T cell subset sorted from them (not recorded which). These receptors were obtained from an adult woman who had mild COVID-19 (a few samples of this study predate the infection). Cell type and time point are not known.

This clonotype was counted at least ten times. V is TRBV5-1 and J is TRBJ2-3, with D tentatively TRBD2 (5 bases). This CDR3 is 16 amino acids long. V lost 0 bases and J lost 2, with 13 bases in between. Germline-derived CDR1 and CDR2 are SGHRS and YFSETQ. CDR3 coding DNA: TGCGCCAGCAGCTTGGGGCCGGGGTCGTACACAGATACGCAGTATTTT. Translation gives CASSLGPGSYTDTQYF.

The chain carries TRBV20-1 and TRBJ2-1; D unresolved. The germline gives CDR1 DFQATT, CDR2 SNEGSKA (reference sequence). The V end lost 3 bases, the J end lost 9 bases, and 9 bases lay between the germline ends. CDR3 length: 11 amino acids. Here the CDR3 DNA reads TGCAGTGCTAGTAAGGCCCTTGAGCAGTTCTTC. Translated: CSASKALEQFF.

The chain combines TRBV7-2 with TRBJ2-5, with TRBD2 identical over 14 bases. The germline gives CDR1 SGHTA, CDR2 FQGNSA. The CDR3 has 18 residues. With V trimmed by 5 bases and J by 5 bases, 13 bases remained unmatched. The CDR3 loop reads CASSPGLAGGWGWETQYF. CDR3 bases: TGTGCCAGCAGCCCCGGACTAGCGGGGGGATGGGGCTGGGAGACCCAGTACTTC.

The chain links TRBV28 to TRBJ2-5; D is unresolved. V lost 8 bases and J lost 5, with 15 bases in between. Germline loops: CDR1 MDHEN, CDR2 SYDVKM. The CDR3 extends over 13 amino acids. The DNA for the CDR3 is TGTGCCAGCCGGACGGATTTTCGGGAGACCCAGTACTTC. Its translation: CASRTDFRETQYF.

This chain uses TRBV6-1 with TRBJ2-3, with D possibly being TRBD2 (5 bases). Trimming removed 3 bases from V and 4 bases from J, with 14 bases in between. In germline, CDR1 is MNHNS, CDR2 SASEGT. This CDR3 has 15 amino acids. The CDR3 DNA reads as TGTGCCAGCAGTGACTTAGGGCGGGTGGCAGATACGCAGTATTTT. Translating gives CASSDLGRVADTQYF.

The DNA of the CDR3 is TGCGCCAGCAGCTTGCTCGGGGAGGGCGGTCCAAATGAGCAGTTCTTC. Translation gives CASSLLGEGGPNEQFF. J is TRBJ2-1 and V is TRBV5-1, with TRBD2 matching over 7 bases. V dropped 1 base and J dropped 7; count of bases not matched to a gene: 11. This CDR3 spans 16 amino acids. Per germline, CDR1 SGHRS and CDR2 YFSETQ.

This clonotype appeared a few times. The chain is built from TRBV29-1 and TRBJ2-1; 7 bases line up with TRBD1. V shed 2 bases, J shed 12 bases, and the junction held 13 bases outside the gene matches. This CDR3 has 14 residues. Germline V gene data show CDR1 as SQVTM and CDR2 as ANQGSEA. The CDR3 reads CSVESAQGLQRQFF. The CDR3 bases are TGCAGCGTTGAATCGGCACAGGGGCTACAGAGGCAGTTCTTC.

The V call is TRBV4-3, the J call TRBJ2-3; the match to TRBD2 covers 7 bases. V lost 3 bases, J lost 5 bases, and 14 bases stayed unmatched. In germline, CDR1 is LGHNA, CDR2 YSLEER. The length of the CDR3 is 17 residues. Here the CDR3 reads CASSHGTGRAGGDTQYF. The CDR3 DNA is TGCGCCAGCAGCCACGGAACGGGGAGGGCTGGGGGAGATACGCAGTATTTT.

This chain joins TRBV5-1 and TRBJ2-2, with 11 bases lining up with TRBD2. Germline trimming cut 4 bases from V and 6 bases from J; bases unmatched to any gene: 11. CDR1 and CDR2 (germline): SGHRS, YFSETQ. The CDR3 contains 17 residues. The CDR3 bases are TGCGCCAGCAGCCCTTCGATGACTAGCGGGGTGGCCGGGGAGCTGTTTTTT. Translation gives CASSPSMTSGVAGELFF.

This clonotype has only a few counts. This sequence joins TRBV6-2 or TRBV6-3 and TRBJ2-1; 7 positions match TRBD2. This CDR3 contains 14 residues. CDR1 is MNHEY and CDR2 is SVGEGT in the germline V gene. V lost 6 bases to trimming and J lost 8 bases; unmatched junction nucleotides: 10. The CDR3 spells CASRGTNQGDEQFF. The CDR3 nucleotides read TGTGCCAGCAGGGGGACTAACCAAGGGGATGAGCAGTTCTTC.

This clonotype appeared many times. V usage is TRBV12-3 or TRBV12-4 and J usage is TRBJ1-1; 8 positions match TRBD1. There are 15 residues in the CDR3. J was trimmed by 6 bases and V by 3 bases; bases with no gene match: 9. Written as DNA, the CDR3 is TGTGCCAGCAGTTTTAGTGCAGGGGGCCTCGCTGAAGCTTTCTTT. Protein product: CASSFSAGGLAEAFF.

V is TRBV2 and J is TRBJ1-5, with 8 bases identical to TRBD1. Germline CDR1 and CDR2: SNHLY and FYNNEI. The CDR3 loop spans 16 amino acids. The junction had 11 bases not matched to a gene; V was cut back by 4 bases and J by 6 bases. CDR3 sequence: CASSGDRLATRQPQHF. The DNA of the CDR3 is TGTGCCAGCAGTGGGGACAGGTTGGCCACACGTCAGCCCCAGCATTTT.

The chain employs TRBV5-6 and TRBJ2-2; the match to TRBD1 covers 9 bases. CDR1 is SGHDT and CDR2 is YYEEEE in the germline V gene. The V and J ends lost 0 bases and 7 bases, in that order; junction bases with no gene match: 4. The CDR3 loop spans 15 amino acids. CDR3 nucleotide sequence: TGTGCCAGCAGCTTGGGAACAGGGGGCAGCGGGGAGCTGTTTTTT. This sequence encodes CASSLGTGGSGELFF.

The chain employs TRBV7-2 and TRBJ1-5, with TRBD1 matching 9 bases. Germline V gene sequence: CDR1 SGHTA, CDR2 FQGNSA. V shed 4 bases, J shed 3 bases, and the junction held 4 bases outside the gene matches. This CDR3 comprises 15 residues. Written as DNA, the CDR3 is TGTGCCAGCAGCTCAAGGACAGGGGACAATCAGCCCCAGCATTTT. Protein product: CASSSRTGDNQPQHF.

The rearrangement uses TRBV6-1 and TRBJ1-5; D perhaps matches TRBD1 (6 bases). CDR3 length: 16 residues. The V end lost 3 bases, the J end lost 1 base, and 13 bases lay between the germline ends. Per the germline V gene, CDR1 is MNHNS and CDR2 is SASEGT. CDR3 in DNA: TGTGCCAGCAGTGAGGACAGAGCTTTAAGCAATCAGCCCCAGCATTTT. Amino acids: CASSEDRALSNQPQHF.

This clonotype was counted a few times. This CDR3 is CASSPYEQGDSYNEQFF. CDR3 DNA: TGTGCCAGCAGCCCCTATGAACAGGGGGACTCCTACAATGAGCAGTTCTTC. The chain carries TRBV11-2 and TRBJ2-1, with 8 nucleotides matching TRBD1. The CDR3 is 17 amino acids. Germline loops: CDR1 SGHAT, CDR2 FQNNGV. After removal of 5 bases from V and 0 bases from J, the junction contained 9 bases not matched to a gene.

The rearrangement uses TRBV9 and TRBJ2-1, with TRBD2 matching over 8 bases. This CDR3 region has 14 residues. J gave up 6 bases and V 3 bases, and 5 bases lay outside the gene matches. Germline CDR1 and CDR2: SGDLS and YYNGEE. CDR3 protein: CASSAGGYANEQFF. CDR3 in DNA: TGTGCCAGCAGCGCGGGGGGGTACGCCAATGAGCAGTTCTTC.

This clonotype was seen at least ten times. The rearrangement joins TRBV6-1 to TRBJ2-5; possible D gene TRBD2, 5 bases. The CDR3 consists of 14 residues. Germline V gene sequence: CDR1 MNHNS, CDR2 SASEGT. Trimming removed 4 bases from V and 2 bases from J, with 11 bases in between. CDR3 residues: CASSASTGQETQYF. Here the CDR3 DNA reads TGTGCCAGCAGTGCCTCGACGGGACAAGAGACCCAGTACTTC.

The genes are TRBV20-1 and TRBJ2-3; the match to TRBD1 covers 9 bases. The CDR3 runs to 12 residues. The V and J ends lost 0 bases and 11 bases, in that order; junction bases with no gene match: 3. The germline V gene has CDR1 DFQATT and CDR2 SNEGSKA (reference sequence). CDR3 region: CSARDQGQGQYF. The DNA for the CDR3 is TGCAGTGCTAGAGATCAGGGACAGGGGCAGTATTTT.

V and J are TRBV7-2 and TRBJ2-7; D is possibly TRBD2 (5 bases). Germline-derived CDR1 and CDR2 are SGHTA and FQGNSA. Between the trimmed V and J ends, which lost 5 bases and 6 bases, there was a span of 14 bases. The CDR3 runs to 13 residues. The DNA for the CDR3 is TGTGCCAGCAGCCCCCCGGTCGGGATCGAGCAGTACTTC. It translates to CASSPPVGIEQYF.

The gene calls are TRBV6-5 and TRBJ1-2; D not certain. Per the germline V gene, CDR1 is MNHEY and CDR2 is SVGAGI. Trimming stripped 6 bases from V and 4 bases from J, with 15 bases between. The CDR3 totals 14 residues. The CDR3 DNA follows: TGTGCCAGCAGGACTGACCAGCTATCCTATGGCTACACCTTC. Translated, it gives CASRTDQLSYGYTF.

The chain links TRBV11-1 to TRBJ1-1; 7 bases align to TRBD1. CDR3 length equals 13 residues. V was clipped by 4 bases and J by 6 bases; unmatched bases: 5. CDR1 SGHAT and CDR2 FQDESV come from the germline V gene (reference sequence). The CDR3 DNA reads TGTGCCAGCAGCTACAACAGGGGAGCTGAAGCTTTCTTT. Its protein product is CASSYNRGAEAFF. Together with reference TRBV11-1 and TRBJ1-1, the CDR3 gives the full variable domain: EAEVAQSPRYKITEKSQAVAFWCDPISGHATLYWYRQILGQGPELLVQFQDESVVDDSQLPKDRFSAERLKGVDSTLKIQPAELGDSAMYLCASSYNRGAEAFFGQGTRLTVV.

This clonotype showed up just a few times. This sequence joins TRBV29-1 and TRBJ1-4; 7 bases line up with TRBD1. V trimming: 4 bases; J trimming: 6 bases; junction bases outside the gene matches: 5. This CDR3 contains 13 residues. Germline CDR1 reads SQVTM; CDR2 reads ANQGSEA. CDR3 protein: CSVVEGADEKLFF. The CDR3, as DNA: TGCAGCGTTGTAGAGGGGGCAGATGAAAAACTGTTTTTT.

This clonotype was detected many times. The chain couples TRBV4-2 to TRBJ2-7; 8 positions agree with TRBD2. The V segment lost 1 base and the J segment 1 base; nucleotides outside the gene matches: 3. There are 15 residues in the CDR3. Per germline, CDR1 LGHNA and CDR2 YNFKEQ. This CDR3 is CASSQGLAGSYEQYF. The CDR3 nucleotides are TGTGCCAGCAGCCAAGGATTAGCGGGATCCTACGAGCAGTACTTC.

This clonotype turned up a few times. This chain joins TRBV28 and TRBJ2-7, with a weak D call TRBD2 (6 bases). This CDR3 has 14 residues. V shed 7 bases and J shed 1 base, with 14 bases lying between them. CDR1 and CDR2 from the germline V gene are MDHEN and SYDVKM. CDR3 in DNA: TGTGCCAGCACCCCCGGGGGACGGTCCTACGAGCAGTACTTC. Translating it yields CASTPGGRSYEQYF. Full variable domain (remainder filled in from reference TRBV28 and TRBJ2-7): DVKVTQSSRYLVKRTGEKVFLECVQDMDHENMFWYRQDPGLGLRLIYFSYDVKMKEKGDIPEGYSVSREKKERFSLILESASTNQTSMYLCASTPGGRSYEQYFGPGTRLTVT.

This clonotype was counted only a few times. The chain recombines TRBV9 with TRBJ2-3; TRBD1 matches at 8 bases. Unmatched junction bases numbered 4, after V lost 2 bases and J lost 2 bases. Germline values: CDR1 SGDLS, CDR2 YYNGEE. The CDR3 has 15 residues. The CDR3 reads CASSVRTGFTDTQYF. CDR3 in DNA: TGTGCCAGCAGCGTTCGGACAGGGTTCACAGATACGCAGTATTTT.

The V and J genes are TRBV24-1 and TRBJ1-5; D not certain. The germline CDR1 and CDR2 sequences are KGHDR and SFDVKD. The CDR3 totals 12 residues. Trimming took 3 bases from V and 11 from J, leaving 10 bases between them. The CDR3 protein is CATSDARMSQHF. The CDR3 DNA follows: TGTGCCACCAGTGATGCACGTATGTCCCAGCATTTT.

The rearrangement uses TRBV5-1 and TRBJ2-2, with 7 bases identical to TRBD2. CDR1 and CDR2 (germline): SGHRS, YFSETQ. The CDR3 spans 19 residues. The V segment lost 1 base and the J segment 0 bases; nucleotides outside the gene matches: 12. The CDR3 loop reads CASSLWIRSGATNTGELFF. As DNA, the CDR3 is TGCGCCAGCAGCTTGTGGATCCGGAGCGGGGCAACGAACACCGGGGAGCTGTTTTTT.

This clonotype has a handful of counts. The chain is built from TRBV12-3 or TRBV12-4 and TRBJ2-7; 13 nucleotides line up with TRBD2. V gave up 5 bases and J gave up 2 bases; unmatched junction bases: 3. The CDR3 runs to 15 residues. CDR3 nucleotides: TGTGCCAGCAGTGAGGGACTAGCGGGACCCTACGAGCAGTACTTC. Its protein product is CASSEGLAGPYEQYF.

This clonotype was observed a handful of times. V usage is TRBV28 and J usage is TRBJ2-7, with D perhaps matching TRBD2 (6 bases). Trimming took off 5 bases at V and 2 bases at J, with 13 bases between the two ends. Germline loops: CDR1 MDHEN, CDR2 SYDVKM. CDR3 size: 14 residues. CDR3 residues: CASSPRGFAYEQYF. CDR3 bases: TGTGCCAGCAGTCCCCGGGGGTTCGCCTACGAGCAGTACTTC.